A selection of T cell receptor beta chains follows, all from one sample in a study of cytomegalovirus exposure and HLA in healthy donors. Measured with immunoSEQ multiplex PCR; TCRdb has only the in-frame clones, and not every one. The repertoire has 150,000 to 170,000 clones, around 75% of them found once; the top ten carry more than 1.2%. The material sequenced was PBMCs. These receptor sequences come from a man between 18 and 35 years old in good health and CMV-seronegative. Both conserved end residues are part of each CDR3. A D gene is named only where the DNA matches it firmly. Part of the rows lack a size; the others show once, few, many or a class for expanded clones.

j_gene	d_gene	abundance	v_gene	CDR3aa	CDR3nt
TRBJ2-7	.	.	TRBV7-2	CASSLGPEGYEQYF	TGTGCCAGCAGCTTAGGGCCGGAGGGCTACGAGCAGTACTTC
TRBJ2-5	.	.	TRBV10-2	CASRPTTPWETQYF	TGCGCCAGCAGACCAACTACACCCTGGGAGACCCAGTACTTC
TRBJ2-1	TRBD2	.	TRBV28	CASRLAGHNEQFF	TGTGCCAGCAGACTAGCGGGCCACAATGAGCAGTTCTTC
TRBJ2-7	TRBD1	once	TRBV5-1	CASGAGGWYEQYF	TGCGCCAGCGGGGCAGGGGGATGGTACGAGCAGTACTTC
TRBJ1-2	TRBD1	.	TRBV5-1	CASSLEQGYYGYTF	TGCGCCAGCAGCCTCGAACAGGGGTACTATGGCTACACCTTC
TRBJ2-7	.	once	TRBV27	CASNLRGSSYEQYF	TGTGCCAGCAATTTAAGGGGGAGTTCCTACGAGCAGTACTTC
TRBJ2-1	TRBD1	.	TRBV5-1	CASSPGQGGGNEQFF	TGCGCCAGCAGCCCGGGACAGGGGGGGGGTAATGAGCAGTTCTTC
TRBJ1-1	.	.	TRBV2	CASSEASWGDTEAFF	TGTGCCAGCAGTGAAGCGAGTTGGGGCGACACTGAAGCTTTCTTT
TRBJ2-7	TRBD1	.	TRBV5-1	CASSPRTGGVEQYF	TGCGCCAGCAGCCCCCGGACAGGGGGTGTCGAGCAGTACTTC
TRBJ2-7	TRBD2	.	TRBV19	CASSATSGWDGEQYF	TGTGCCAGTAGTGCGACTAGCGGGTGGGATGGCGAGCAGTACTTC
TRBJ1-5	TRBD1	few	TRBV11-2	CASSPGQGGPYSNQPQHF	TGTGCCAGCAGCCCAGGACAGGGGGGACCCTATAGCAATCAGCCCCAGCATTTT
TRBJ1-5	.	.	TRBV27	CASSYTGSNQPQHF	TGTGCCAGCAGTTACACAGGGAGCAATCAGCCCCAGCATTTT
TRBJ2-1	TRBD2	few	TRBV7-9	CASSTRGEESYNEQFF	TGTGCCAGCAGCACGCGGGGGGAAGAGTCCTACAACGAGCAGTTCTTC
TRBJ2-7	.	.	TRBV19	CASSPELSFYEQYF	TGTGCCAGTAGCCCCGAATTGAGCTTCTACGAGCAGTACTTC
TRBJ2-6	.	.	TRBV28	CASRRNSGANVLTF	TGTGCCAGCAGGCGGAACTCTGGGGCCAACGTCCTGACTTTC
TRBJ2-4	.	.	TRBV6-1	CASSEASLAKNIQYF	TGTGCCAGCAGTGAGGCCTCCTTAGCCAAAAACATTCAGTACTTC
TRBJ2-2	.	.	TRBV7-9	CASSLAGVNTGELFF	TGTGCCAGCAGCTTAGCGGGAGTGAACACCGGGGAGCTGTTTTTT
TRBJ1-2	TRBD1	.	TRBV2	CASSEGDRRGYTF	TGTGCCAGCAGTGAAGGGGACAGGAGAGGCTACACCTTC
TRBJ2-5	TRBD1	.	TRBV2	CASSDRDRGGETQYF	TGTGCCAGCAGTGACCGGGACAGGGGTGGAGAGACCCAGTACTTC
TRBJ2-5	TRBD2	.	TRBV7-2	CASSVGLAGGKTQYF	TGTGCCAGCAGCGTAGGACTAGCGGGAGGAAAGACCCAGTACTTC
TRBJ1-2	.	.	TRBV7-9	CAHGGGYGYTF	TGTGCGCACGGGGGTGGCTATGGCTACACCTTC
TRBJ2-1	TRBD2	.	TRBV27	CASSLSLAGAGSYNEQFF	TGTGCCAGCAGTTTATCGCTAGCGGGAGCAGGGTCCTACAATGAGCAGTTCTTC
TRBJ2-1	TRBD2	once	TRBV19	CASSQLAGVNNEQFF	TGTGCCAGTAGTCAACTAGCGGGAGTGAACAATGAGCAGTTCTTC
TRBJ2-1	TRBD1	.	TRBV7-2	CASSLQGLSYNEQFF	TGTGCCAGCAGCCTACAGGGGTTGTCCTACAATGAGCAGTTCTTC
TRBJ2-2	.	.	TRBV11-3	CASSLRDSITGELFF	TGTGCCAGCAGCCTCCGGGACTCAATCACCGGGGAGCTGTTTTTT
TRBJ2-7	TRBD1	.	TRBV7-2	CASSLVGGVGLAYEQYF	TGTGCCAGCAGCTTAGTAGGGGGCGTAGGGTTGGCCTACGAGCAGTACTTC
TRBJ2-7	TRBD1	.	TRBV7-6	CASSLRDRADEQYF	TGTGCCAGCAGCTTAAGGGACAGGGCCGACGAGCAGTACTTC
TRBJ1-4	.	.	TRBV2	CASSARGRLELFF	TGTGCCAGCAGTGCTAGGGGCCGGCTGGAACTGTTTTTT